These T cell receptor beta chains were read from a single sample in a study of T cells in pancreatic ductal adenocarcinoma. Generated by immunoSEQ multiplex PCR, the TCRdb table keeps only in-frame clones and is missing some. The sample contains 100,000 or so clones, over 90% of which appear only once. The sample consisted of PBMCs. These receptor sequences come from a human donor with pancreatic ductal adenocarcinoma. CDR3s include the opening cysteine and the closing phenylalanine or tryptophan. The D gene is left open where the match is weak. Only some rows state a clone size, as once, few, many or a class for expanded clones.

j_gene	abundance	len	d_gene	v_gene	CDR3nt	CDR3aa
TRBJ1-1	-	13	TRBD1	TRBV5-1	TGCGCCAGCAGCTTACAGGGGGGCACTGAAGCTTTCTTT	CASSLQGGTEAFF
TRBJ2-3	-	12	-	TRBV9	TGTGCCAGCAGCGTAGAACTGGATACGCAGTATTTT	CASSVELDTQYF
TRBJ2-5	-	15	-	TRBV6-5	TGTGCCAGCAGTCCCGCACTAGCTCTCCAAGAGACCCAGTACTTC	CASSPALALQETQYF
TRBJ1-4	few	13	-	TRBV14	TGTGCCAGCAGCCAAGATCGGGGGGGAAAACTGTTTTTT	CASSQDRGGKLFF
TRBJ2-5	-	12	-	TRBV30	TGTGCCTGGATTCCCCTTAGCGGGACCCAGTACTTC	CAWIPLSGTQYF
TRBJ2-5	-	12	-	TRBV2	TGTGCCAGCATAGATCCTCCGGAGACCCAGTACTTC	CASIDPPETQYF
TRBJ2-1	-	15	TRBD1	TRBV18	TGTGCCAGCTCTCTGGGACAGGGATTAGGCAATGAGCAGTTCTTC	CASSLGQGLGNEQFF
TRBJ1-5	-	14	-	TRBV6-1	TGTGCCAGCGATTTATACCGGAGCAATCAGCCCCAGCATTTT	CASDLYRSNQPQHF
TRBJ1-1	-	17	-	TRBV4-1	TGCGCCAGCAGCCGGTGGGGAGCCCGGGCTACGAACACTGAAGCTTTCTTT	CASSRWGARATNTEAFF
TRBJ2-7	-	18	TRBD2	TRBV4-1	TGCGCCAGCAGCTATACTAGCGGGAGGATCGGACTCCCTTACGAGCAGTACTTC	CASSYTSGRIGLPYEQYF
TRBJ2-2	-	13	-	TRBV6-1	TGTGCCACAATTAGATGGTCGAACGGGGAGCTGTTTTTT	CATIRWSNGELFF
TRBJ2-7	-	15	TRBD1	TRBV27	TGTGCCAGCAGTTCCCGGGACAGGGGCCCCTACGAGCAGTACTTC	CASSSRDRGPYEQYF
TRBJ2-7	-	14	-	TRBV4-2	TGTGCCAGCAGCCCACAGGACCCTTCCTACGAGCAGTACTTC	CASSPQDPSYEQYF
TRBJ2-5	-	14	-	TRBV5-1	TGCGCCAGCAGCGCGGGACCGGTCCAAGAGACCCAGTACTTC	CASSAGPVQETQYF
TRBJ2-2	-	13	-	TRBV27	TGTGCCAGCAGTTGGCAGAACACCGGGGAGCTGTTTTTT	CASSWQNTGELFF